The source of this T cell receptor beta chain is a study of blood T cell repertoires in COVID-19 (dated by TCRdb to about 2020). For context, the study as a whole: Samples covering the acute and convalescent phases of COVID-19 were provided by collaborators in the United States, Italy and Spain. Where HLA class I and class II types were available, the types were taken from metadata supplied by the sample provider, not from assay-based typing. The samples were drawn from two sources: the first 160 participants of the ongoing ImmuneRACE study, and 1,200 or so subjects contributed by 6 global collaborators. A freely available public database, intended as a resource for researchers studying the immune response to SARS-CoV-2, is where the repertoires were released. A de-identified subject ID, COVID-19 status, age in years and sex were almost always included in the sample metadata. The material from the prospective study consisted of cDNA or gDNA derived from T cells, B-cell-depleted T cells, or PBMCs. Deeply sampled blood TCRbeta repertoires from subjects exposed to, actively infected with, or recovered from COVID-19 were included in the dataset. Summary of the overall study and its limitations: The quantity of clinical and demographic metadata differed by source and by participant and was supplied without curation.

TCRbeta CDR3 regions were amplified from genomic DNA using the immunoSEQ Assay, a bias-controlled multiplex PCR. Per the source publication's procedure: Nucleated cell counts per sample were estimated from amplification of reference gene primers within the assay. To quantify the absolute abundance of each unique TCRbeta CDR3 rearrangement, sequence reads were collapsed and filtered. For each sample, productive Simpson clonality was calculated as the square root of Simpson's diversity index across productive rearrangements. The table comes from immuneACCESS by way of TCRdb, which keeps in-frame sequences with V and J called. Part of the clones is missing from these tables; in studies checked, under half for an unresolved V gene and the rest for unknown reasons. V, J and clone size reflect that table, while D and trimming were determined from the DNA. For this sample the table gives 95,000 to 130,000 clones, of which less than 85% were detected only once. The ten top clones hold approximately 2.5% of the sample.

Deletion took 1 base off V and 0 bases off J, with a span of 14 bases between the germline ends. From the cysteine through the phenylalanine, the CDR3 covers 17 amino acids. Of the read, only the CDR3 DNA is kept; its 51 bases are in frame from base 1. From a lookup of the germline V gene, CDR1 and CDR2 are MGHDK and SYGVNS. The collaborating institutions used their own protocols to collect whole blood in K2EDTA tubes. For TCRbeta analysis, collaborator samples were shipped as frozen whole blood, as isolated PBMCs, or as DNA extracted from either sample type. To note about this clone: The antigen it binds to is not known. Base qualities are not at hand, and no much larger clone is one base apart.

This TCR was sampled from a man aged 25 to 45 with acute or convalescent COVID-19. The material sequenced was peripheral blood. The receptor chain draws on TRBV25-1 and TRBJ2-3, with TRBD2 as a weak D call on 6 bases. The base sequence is TGTGCCAGCAGTGAATTAGGTAGCGGAGCCAGCACAGATACGCAGTATTTT. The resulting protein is CASSELGSGASTDTQYF.